This TCR beta chain comes out of a study of shared clonotypes between healthy human individuals. Whole-study findings and limits: When compared with the clonotypes that were shared by all four sorted-subset donors, the non-shared clonotypes turned out to have lower generation probabilities.

Only in-frame clones appear in the TCRdb table, and some are missing; sequencing was by immunoSEQ multiplex PCR. Of millions of clones listed, 95% were seen once; the top ten hold 0.1% to 0.15%. This CDR3 is built from 15 residues. Looked up from germline, CDR1 is LGHNA and CDR2 is YSLEER. With 1 base removed from V and 2 bases from J, the gap between germline ends came to 10 bases. Remarks on this clone: The antigen is unknown.

Source material: naive CD4+ T cells sorted from blood. Subset defined: CD45RA+ positively selected. The clonotype originates from a young man in good health. This sequence joins TRBV4-3 and TRBJ2-3; weak D call: TRBD2 (5 bases). DNA of the CDR3: TGCGCCAGCAGCCAAGGCGGGCTCACCACAGATACGCAGTATTTT. This codes for CASSQGGLTTDTQYF.